The sequence of this T cell receptor beta chain was determined in a study of T cells expressing NK-cell markers. For the study at large: TCR beta repertoires came from sorted CD3+CD56+NKG2C+, CD3+CD56+NKG2C- and CD3+CD56-NKG2C+ T cells.

Germline CDR1 and CDR2: MDHEN and SYDVKM. The CDR3 loop spans 14 amino acids. One entry per CDR3 protein, without DNA, is what TCRdb gives after re-calling the 5' RACE reads. The sample has 400,000 or so distinct CDR3 sequences. Sequencing used blood T cells: a sorted CD56 or NKG2C T cell subset, CD4+ or CD8+ T cells, or bulk PBMC T cells (not recorded which). This chain links TRBV28 with TRBJ2-5; with no DNA, the TCRdb D assignment of TRBD1 cannot be verified. The clonotype comes from a woman aged 45-59 years in good health. The CDR3 sequence: CASSQSGGGETQYF.